Below are 19 T cell receptor beta chains sequenced from a single sample in a study of T cells in Graves' hyperthyroidism and ophthalmopathy. RNA transcripts were the template for amplifying TCR beta CDR3 regions. The HTBI primer set served for first-round RT-PCR of the TCR CDR3. TCRdb recomputed calls from the multiplex PCR reads with MiXCR, one row per CDR3 protein. The sample has 330,000 or so distinct CDR3 sequences; 15% to 20% are singletons. The sequencing input was blood. Source of these receptors: a woman in her thirties or forties with Graves' ophthalmopathy.

This clonotype was observed at least ten times. The chain has TRBV10-3 and TRBJ2-7, with D uncertain. CDR3 length: 13 residues. Germline lookup yields CDR1 ENHRY and CDR2 SYGVKD. The V and J ends lost 7 bases and 1 base respectively, with 11 bases between them. In DNA form, the CDR3 reads TGTGCCATCAAGTCTGGGGATTCCTACGAGCAGTACTTC. Amino acid sequence: CAIKSGDSYEQYF.

Ten or more counts support this clonotype. The chain couples TRBV6-1 to TRBJ2-3; 8 bases match TRBD1. CDR1 and CDR2 (germline): MNHNS, SASEGT. The ends lost 5 bases at V and 5 bases at J; junction bases unmatched: 6. The CDR3 contains 14 residues. CDR3 residues: CASSPGQGIDTQYF. In nucleotides, the CDR3 is TGTGCCAGCAGTCCCGGACAGGGTATAGATACGCAGTATTTT.

This clonotype was counted at least ten times. The J gene is TRBJ1-6, the V gene TRBV27; the D gene is possibly TRBD1 (5 bases). This CDR3 contains 16 residues. V lost 5 bases and J 7 bases, leaving 18 bases between the germline ends. Germline V gene sequence: CDR1 MNHEY, CDR2 SMNVEV (reference sequence). CDR3 in amino acids: CASSPDAGRRNSPLHF. DNA for the CDR3: TGTGCCAGCAGTCCGGACGCGGGACGGAGGAATTCACCCCTCCACTTT.

This clonotype was seen repeatedly, ten times or more. The rearrangement joins TRBV30 to TRBJ2-7; D remains ambiguous. CDR1 and CDR2 from the germline V gene are GTSNPN and SVGIG (reference sequence). Trimming removed 0 bases at V and 2 bases at J, with 5 bases between. The length of the CDR3 is 12 residues. CDR3 DNA: TGTGCCTGGAGTGTAGCCGCCTACGAGCAGTACTTC. Translation gives CAWSVAAYEQYF.

This clonotype showed up many times. This chain uses TRBV27 with TRBJ1-6; tentative D call: TRBD1 (5 bases). V gave up 5 bases and J gave up 0 bases, with 11 bases separating them. This CDR3 contains 16 residues. Germline-derived CDR1 and CDR2 are MNHEY and SMNVEV (reference sequence). For the CDR3, the DNA is TGTGCCAGCAGTCCCAGACAGAGCTCCTATAATTCACCCCTCCACTTT. Protein sequence: CASSPRQSSYNSPLHF.

This clonotype was observed many times. The DNA of the CDR3 is TGTGCCATCAGTGACAGTCCCTACGAGCAGTACTTC. It yields the protein CAISDSPYEQYF. J is TRBJ2-7 and V is TRBV10-3; D is ambiguous. CDR3 length equals 12 residues. Germline CDR1 ENHRY, CDR2 SYGVKD. V shed 3 bases and J shed 2 bases, with 5 bases lying between them.

This clonotype has a count of ten or more. The J gene is TRBJ2-7, the V gene TRBV27; D not resolved. Germline lookup yields CDR1 MNHEY and CDR2 SMNVEV (reference sequence). V gave up 3 bases and J gave up 0 bases, with 9 bases separating them. This CDR3 region has 14 residues. The CDR3 reads CASSFPKYSYEQYF. CDR3 DNA: TGTGCCAGCAGTTTCCCCAAGTACTCCTACGAGCAGTACTTC.

This clonotype came up many times. The rearrangement joins TRBV28 to TRBJ1-5; possible D gene TRBD1, 5 bases. The CDR3 runs 16 residues. Trimming took 4 bases from V and 9 from J, leaving 22 bases between them. Germline V gene lookup returns CDR1 MDHEN and CDR2 SYDVKM. This chain's CDR3 is CASSYGGTVVFGPQHF. CDR3 nucleotide sequence: TGTGCCAGCAGTTACGGGGGGACGGTGGTTTTCGGGCCCCAGCATTTT.

The rearrangement uses TRBV12-3 or TRBV12-4 and TRBJ1-2; a weak D match, TRBD1 (6 bases). The CDR3 contains 13 residues. Trimming stripped 6 bases from V and 0 bases from J, with 8 bases between. The CDR3 DNA is TGTGCCAGCAGACAGGGAACTAACTATGGCTACACCTTC. Translating it yields CASRQGTNYGYTF.

The table lists this clonotype with many counts. It may be a read error: a sequence one base away is much more abundant. V gene TRBV20-1 combines with J gene TRBJ1-1; 7 bases agree with TRBD1. Per the germline V gene, CDR1 is DFQATT and CDR2 is SNEGSKA (reference sequence). The CDR3 runs 13 residues. The CDR3 loop reads CSARTGENIEAFF. The CDR3 DNA reads TGCAGTGCCAGGACAGGAGAGAACATTGAAGCTTTCTTT.

Comments on this clonotype: One base away lies a much larger clone, so this may be a sequencing read error. Given the absence of the conserved phenylalanine or tryptophan at the CDR3 end, a read error is likely. This rearrangement joins TRBV6-1 to TRBJ2-2; weak D call: TRBD1 (6 bases). The germline V gene encodes CDR1 MNHNS and CDR2 SASEGT. This CDR3 contains 15 residues. Trimming removed 3 bases from V and 3 bases from J, with 11 bases in between. The CDR3 nucleotides are TGTGCCAGCAGTGACAGGGGTATGCACACCGGGGAGCTGTTTCTT. This encodes CASSDRGMHTGELFL.

This clonotype was recorded many times. The genes are TRBV19 and TRBJ1-5, with 8 bases aligning to TRBD1. The CDR3 loop spans 16 amino acids. V dropped 6 bases and J dropped 2; count of bases not matched to a gene: 9. Germline V gene data show CDR1 as LNHDA and CDR2 as SQIVND (reference sequence). The CDR3 DNA reads TGTGCCAGTAGGGGACAGGCCGTCGGGGGCAATCAGCCCCAGCATTTT. Translated, it gives CASRGQAVGGNQPQHF.

This clonotype appeared many times. This chain connects TRBV6-5 to TRBJ2-2, with D possibly matching TRBD2 (6 bases). CDR3 size: 14 residues. With 7 bases removed from V and 3 bases from J, the gap between germline ends came to 12 bases. The V gene's germline CDR1 is MNHEY and CDR2 SVGAGI. The CDR3, as DNA: TGTGCCAGCAACCGCGGGGTCCACACCGGGGAGCTGTTTTTT. The encoded protein is CASNRGVHTGELFF.

This clonotype was seen repeatedly, ten times or more. This chain links TRBV6-2 or TRBV6-3 with TRBJ2-7; D call uncertain. CDR1 is MNHEY, CDR2 SVGEGT, per germline. The CDR3 extends over 12 amino acids. Trimming stripped 5 bases from V and 9 bases from J, with 14 bases between. The CDR3, as DNA: TGTGCCAGCAGTACCTCCGCGGTGGGGCAGTACTTC. This sequence encodes CASSTSAVGQYF.

The sample holds many counts of this clonotype. V and J are TRBV6-5 and TRBJ2-5; 9 bases are shared with TRBD2. With V trimmed by 6 bases and J by 4 bases, 9 bases remained unmatched. The germline CDR1 and CDR2 sequences are MNHEY and SVGAGI. The CDR3 is made up of 15 amino acids. In DNA form, the CDR3 reads TGTGCCAGCAGGGGCAGCGGGAGGTCGGGAGAGACCCAGTACTTC. As protein: CASRGSGRSGETQYF.

The rearrangement joins TRBV7-9 to TRBJ1-6; D unresolved. V shed 7 bases and J shed 5 bases, with 12 bases lying between them. CDR3 length: 14 amino acids. Germline V gene data show CDR1 as SEHNR and CDR2 as FQNEAQ (reference sequence). The CDR3 region is CASTGAGNNSPLHF. The CDR3 region has the DNA TGTGCCAGCACAGGCGCCGGAAATAATTCACCCCTCCACTTT. The variable domain in full, with the rest retrieved from reference TRBV7-9 and TRBJ1-6, is DTGVSQNPRHKITKRGQNVTFRCDPISEHNRLYWYRQTLGQGPEFLTYFQNEAQLEKSRLLSDRFSAERPKGSFSTLEIQRTEQGDSAMYLCASTGAGNNSPLHFGNGTRLTVT.

The V gene is TRBV4-1, the J gene TRBJ1-1, with 9 nucleotides matching TRBD1. The CDR3 runs to 14 residues. V dropped 4 bases and J dropped 7; count of bases not matched to a gene: 7. CDR1 MGHRA and CDR2 YSYEKL come from the germline V gene. The chain's CDR3 is CASSPRTGDNEAFF. The CDR3 coding sequence is TGCGCCAGCAGCCCTCGGACAGGGGATAATGAAGCTTTCTTT.

The V and J genes are TRBV12-3 or TRBV12-4 and TRBJ2-7; D unresolved. Trimming took off 1 base at V and 3 bases at J, with 7 bases between the two ends. CDR3 length: 13 residues. The CDR3 sequence is CASSLVYVYEQYF. Written as DNA, the CDR3 is TGTGCCAGCAGTTTAGTCTACGTCTACGAGCAGTACTTC.

This clonotype was found many times. CDR3 coding DNA: TGTGCCAGCAGCCGGTTGGCCGGGGAGCTGTTTTTT. It codes for CASSRLAGELFF. This chain links TRBV6-2 or TRBV6-3 with TRBJ2-2; D is ambiguous. The V end was cut by 6 bases, the J end by 6 bases, with 8 bases between. The germline gives CDR1 MNHEY, CDR2 SVGEGT. The CDR3 extends over 12 amino acids.